The clone carrying this TCR beta chain appeared many times. What it binds is not known. Specified time point: sample taken at primary tumor resection. Whole RNA, which was extracted from tumor, nontumor lung tissue or frozen PBMC, was sequenced without any cell sorting. TCRdb recomputed calls from the 5' RACE reads with MiXCR, one row per CDR3 protein. This sample has about 100,000 distinct CDR3 sequences, with approximately 4.4% found just once. This record belongs to a study of spatial heterogeneity in lung cancer. On the study more broadly: Strong correlation linked TCR transcript counts in tumor regions to a T cell module score derived from matched bulk RNA-seq.

Points from the study as a whole: Ubiquitous nonsynonymous mutations were tracked by counts of ubiquitous expanded TCRs, and regional ones by counts of regional expanded TCRs. Tumor T cell coverage was estimated at around 7% for alpha and roughly 14% for beta chains. Tumors with more nonsynonymous mutations had more expanded intratumoral alpha and beta TCRs.

The length of the CDR3 is 15 residues. V shed 5 bases and J shed 0 bases, with 12 bases lying between them. Germline V gene data show CDR1 as SGHRS and CDR2 as YFSETQ. This chain joins TRBV5-1 and TRBJ1-3; a weak D match, TRBD1 (6 bases). The starting material was lung tumor tissue, obtained at surgery. This receptor was obtained from a male donor with early-stage non-small cell lung cancer. The CDR3 sequence: CASSSQTGSGNTIYF. CDR3 bases: TGCGCCAGCAGTTCCCAGACAGGCTCTGGAAACACCATATATTTT. The full variable domain, in which reference TRBV5-1 and TRBJ1-3 provide the parts outside the CDR3, is KAGVTQTPRYLIKTRGQQVTLSCSPISGHRSVSWYQQTPGQGLQFLFEYFSETQRNKGNFPGRFSGRQFSNSRSEMNVSTLELGDSALYLCASSSQTGSGNTIYFGEGSWLTVV.